Each of the 26 T cell receptor beta chains below was sequenced from the same sample in a study of blood T cell repertoires in COVID-19. Repertoires were generated with immunoSEQ multiplex PCR, while TCRdb's copy carries only in-frame clones and drops some. The sample lists about 250,000 clones, approximately 85% occurring once. Material: peripheral blood. The receptors were gathered from a woman in her sixties or seventies with acute or convalescent COVID-19.

The rearrangement uses TRBV3-1 (or the pseudogene TRBV3-2) and TRBJ2-2, with D perhaps TRBD1 (6 bases). The CDR3 is 18 amino acids. V dropped 4 bases and J dropped 0 bases, with 18 bases sitting between them. In germline, CDR1 is LGHDT, CDR2 YNNKEL (reference sequence). In DNA form, the CDR3 reads TGTGCCAGCAGCCTATCCCCGGCCGGGACACCGAACACCGGGGAGCTGTTTTTT. This sequence encodes CASSLSPAGTPNTGELFF.

The chain couples TRBV3-1 (or the pseudogene TRBV3-2) to TRBJ2-7; D is possibly TRBD2 (6 bases). Germline assignment: CDR1 LGHDT and CDR2 YNNKEL (reference sequence). This CDR3 comprises 17 residues. Deletions cut 1 base from V and 0 bases from J, with 16 bases between. This CDR3 is CASSQGSGGVSSYEQYF. CDR3 nucleotide sequence: TGTGCCAGCAGCCAAGGGTCGGGCGGGGTAAGCTCCTACGAGCAGTACTTC.

The chain links TRBV5-1 to TRBJ1-3; maybe TRBD1 (6 bases). The germline V gene has CDR1 SGHRS and CDR2 YFSETQ. The CDR3 contains 14 residues. Trimming took 3 bases from V and 7 from J, leaving 14 bases between them. The chain's CDR3 is CASSSGEIKNTIYF. CDR3 DNA: TGCGCCAGCAGCTCAGGGGAAATTAAGAACACCATATATTTT.

This clone was recorded a few times. The chain couples TRBV10-3 to TRBJ1-4; perhaps TRBD1 as D (6 bases). Deletions cut 3 bases from V and 4 bases from J, with 15 bases between. The CDR3 has 16 amino acids. The germline V gene has CDR1 ENHRY and CDR2 SYGVKD. The CDR3 region has the DNA TGTGCCATCAGTGATAATAAAAGGGGGTTTAATGAAAAACTGTTTTTT. Translating it yields CAISDNKRGFNEKLFF.

The chain recombines TRBV6-5 with TRBJ1-6; D uncertain. Trimming shortened V by 6 bases and J by 5 bases, and 11 bases separated the two germline ends. The CDR3 contains 14 residues. From germline, CDR1 is MNHEY and CDR2 SVGAGI. The CDR3 region is CASRYQVNNSPLHF. The CDR3 DNA reads as TGTGCCAGCAGGTATCAGGTGAATAATTCACCCCTCCACTTT.

This clone was picked up a small number of times. CDR3 sequence reads: CASSLQTGPGSSYNSPLHF. The CDR3, as DNA: TGTGCCAGCAGCTTACAGACAGGTCCGGGTAGCTCCTATAATTCACCCCTCCACTTT. The chain recombines TRBV7-2 with TRBJ1-6; the D gene is possibly TRBD1 (6 bases). V was cut by 2 bases and J by 0 bases, with 17 bases left in between. This CDR3 spans 19 amino acids. Germline CDR1 is SGHTA and CDR2 is FQGNSA.

The rearrangement uses TRBV18 and TRBJ1-3; D gene ambiguous. The CDR3 is 16 amino acids. The ends were cut back, 3 bases at V and 0 bases at J, with 12 bases in the middle. Germline V CDR1 and CDR2: KGHSH, LQKENI. CDR3 amino acids: CASSPFTDGSGNTIYF. As DNA, the CDR3 is TGTGCCAGCTCACCTTTTACAGACGGCTCTGGAAACACCATATATTTT.

The V call is TRBV2, the J call TRBJ1-6; 9 bases are a match to TRBD1. This CDR3 has 14 residues. V shed 7 bases, J shed 13 bases, and the junction held 11 bases outside the gene matches. CDR1 and CDR2 from the germline V gene are SNHLY and FYNNEI. Here the CDR3 reads CASKAGQGNQPLHF. CDR3 coding DNA: TGTGCCAGCAAAGCAGGACAGGGGAATCAGCCCCTCCACTTT.

The rearrangement links TRBV6-6 to TRBJ1-1; D uncertain. The CDR3 has 14 amino acids. Trimming stripped 5 bases from V and 2 bases from J, with 12 bases between. From germline, CDR1 is MNHNY and CDR2 SVGAGI (reference sequence). CDR3 region: CASSNSYGNTEAFF. CDR3 in DNA: TGTGCCAGCAGTAACAGCTACGGAAACACTGAAGCTTTCTTT.

The V call is TRBV30, the J call TRBJ1-1; the D is unclear. The CDR3 loop spans 10 amino acids. With 1 base removed from V and 11 bases from J, the gap between germline ends came to 8 bases. Germline CDR1 is GTSNPN and CDR2 is SVGIG (reference sequence). The CDR3 loop is CAWSGTRAFF. DNA of the CDR3: TGTGCCTGGAGTGGAACCAGGGCTTTCTTT.

This clone appeared a few times. This chain connects TRBV5-6 to TRBJ1-1, with D unresolved. Germline assignment: CDR1 SGHDT and CDR2 YYEEEE. Trimming took off 0 bases at V and 1 base at J, with 7 bases between the two ends. The CDR3 runs to 14 residues. CDR3 protein: CASSLALSNTEAFF. The CDR3 region has the DNA TGTGCCAGCAGCTTGGCACTCTCGAACACTGAAGCTTTCTTT.

The chain employs TRBV3-1 (or the pseudogene TRBV3-2) and TRBJ1-2; 8 nucleotides line up with TRBD1. Losses at the gene ends were 5 bases for V and 3 bases for J; bases not matched to a gene: 5. CDR3 length: 14 residues. The germline CDR1 and CDR2 sequences are LGHDT and YNNKEL (reference sequence). The CDR3 bases are TGTGCCAGCAGCGTATACAGGGGGGACTATGGCTACACCTTC. Protein: CASSVYRGDYGYTF.

J is TRBJ2-1 and V is TRBV10-3; D possibly corresponds to TRBD2 (5 bases). The ends were cut back, 4 bases at V and 7 bases at J, with 5 bases in the middle. The CDR3 is made up of 11 amino acids. Germline loops: CDR1 ENHRY, CDR2 SYGVKD. For the CDR3, the DNA is TGTGCCATCAGTGGGAGGAATGAGCAGTTCTTC. Its translation: CAISGRNEQFF.

With regard to this clone: The germline gene is not matched at one end of the junction; a read error may be the cause. This rearrangement joins TRBV5-1 to TRBJ2-7, with D tentatively TRBD2 (6 bases). This CDR3 comprises 15 residues. The V gene's germline CDR1 is SGHRS and CDR2 YFSETQ. The DNA for the CDR3 is TGCGCCAGCAGGTTGGGCCTTGGGGGGAACTACGAGCAGTACTTC. Its translation: CASRLGLGGNYEQYF.

The chain has TRBV9 and TRBJ1-6; TRBD1 matches 7 bases. V shed 1 base and J 13 bases; nucleotides not matched to a gene: 2. The germline V gene encodes CDR1 SGDLS and CDR2 YYNGEE. The CDR3 is 12 residues long. CDR3 nucleotide sequence: TGTGCCAGCAGCGTAACAGGGGACCCCCTCCACTTT. It codes for CASSVTGDPLHF.

In this sample, this clone turned up once. Within the sample, other DNA sequences also encode this same CDR3. The chain has TRBV7-2 and TRBJ1-1; D is undetermined. The CDR3 spans 14 residues. V was clipped by 1 base and J by 1 base, with 7 bases between them. From germline, CDR1 is SGHTA and CDR2 FQGNSA. The CDR3 loop is CASSLGPGNTEAFF. CDR3 in DNA: TGTGCCAGCAGCTTAGGTCCGGGGAACACTGAAGCTTTCTTT.

The rearrangement joins TRBV3-1 (or the pseudogene TRBV3-2) to TRBJ1-1; D might be TRBD1 (6 bases). Deletions cut 6 bases from V and 4 bases from J, with 9 bases between. CDR1 and CDR2 (germline): LGHDT, YNNKEL (reference sequence). CDR3 size: 12 residues. In nucleotides, the CDR3 is TGTGCCAGCAGGCTCAGGGGCACTGAAGCTTTCTTT. Translating it yields CASRLRGTEAFF.

Notes on this clone: The same CDR3 is also encoded by other DNA sequences in this sample. The CDR3 protein is CASSFDRNYGYTF. The CDR3 coding sequence is TGCGCCAGCAGCTTTGACAGAAACTATGGCTACACCTTC. The rearrangement links TRBV5-1 to TRBJ1-2; the D gene is possibly TRBD1 (5 bases). From germline, CDR1 is SGHRS and CDR2 YFSETQ. The CDR3 is 13 amino acids. V was shortened by 2 bases and J by 2 bases, with 7 bases between the two germline ends.

The genes are TRBV21-1 and TRBJ1-6; TRBD1 reflects the table's D call only, with no check against the DNA. TRBV21-1 is reported as a pseudogene. The CDR3 is 13 residues long. CDR3 nucleotide sequence: TGTGCCATAGTGGGACAGGGAGATTCACCCCTCCACTTT. Encoded protein: CAIVGQGDSPLHF.

The V call is TRBV19, the J call TRBJ1-2; 7 bases fit TRBD1. Germline CDR1 LNHDA, CDR2 SQIVND (reference sequence). Trimming cost V 3 bases and J 8 bases; bases outside gene matches: 12. This CDR3 is built from 15 residues. The CDR3 sequence is CASSIGGQSSTGYTF. CDR3 bases: TGTGCCAGTAGTATTGGGGGACAGAGCAGCACGGGCTACACCTTC.

The CDR3 nucleotides are TGTGCCAGCAGTTACCCCCTAGCGGGGGGTGAGCAGTTCTTC. It encodes CASSYPLAGGEQFF. The rearrangement uses TRBV6-6 and TRBJ2-1, with 11 bases identical to TRBD2. With 2 bases clipped from V and 9 bases from J, the junction kept 3 bases outside the gene matches. CDR3 length: 14 residues. CDR1 and CDR2 (germline): MNHNY, SVGAGI (reference sequence).

This clone has a handful of counts. The chain employs TRBV29-1 and TRBJ2-1, with TRBD2 identical over 11 bases. Germline V gene data show CDR1 as SQVTM and CDR2 as ANQGSEA. The CDR3 is 11 amino acids. The V segment lost 5 bases and the J segment 15 bases; nucleotides outside the gene matches: 6. The CDR3 sequence: CSVILAGGRFF. The CDR3 DNA sequence: TGCAGCGTTATTCTAGCGGGGGGAAGGTTCTTC.

The gene calls are TRBV6-4 and TRBJ1-2; weak D call: TRBD1 (6 bases). The V gene's germline CDR1 is MRHNA and CDR2 SNTAGT. The CDR3 totals 13 residues. V lost 3 bases, J lost 7 bases, and 12 bases lay in between. The CDR3 sequence is CASSEQGRSGYTF. The CDR3 DNA sequence: TGTGCCAGCAGTGAACAGGGAAGGAGTGGCTACACCTTC.

Regarding this clone: Other DNA sequences in this specimen translate into the identical CDR3. The chain uses TRBV6-1 and TRBJ2-7; D unclear. The germline V and J ends were trimmed by 2 bases and 3 bases, with 5 bases remaining between them. The CDR3 runs to 12 residues. The germline V gene has CDR1 MNHNS and CDR2 SASEGT. CDR3 loop: CASSEQDYEQYF. As DNA, the CDR3 is TGTGCCAGCAGTGAACAGGACTACGAGCAGTACTTC.

This clone was counted a single time. The V call is TRBV29-1, the J call TRBJ2-3, with 11 bases lining up with TRBD2. The CDR3 runs 15 residues. V trimming: 7 bases; J trimming: 8 bases; junction bases outside the gene matches: 14. Germline values: CDR1 SQVTM, CDR2 ANQGSEA. The CDR3 loop is CSGVTSGGQGLTQYF. The CDR3 DNA is TGCAGCGGTGTTACTAGCGGGGGCCAGGGGCTTACGCAGTATTTT.

The V gene is TRBV3-1 (or the pseudogene TRBV3-2), the J gene TRBJ2-5; TRBD2 matches 10 bases. The ends lost 1 base at V and 1 base at J; junction bases unmatched: 3. Germline lookup yields CDR1 LGHDT and CDR2 YNNKEL (reference sequence). CDR3 length: 16 residues. DNA of the CDR3: TGTGCCAGCAGCCAAGGGGTAGCGGGGGGCCAAGAGACCCAGTACTTC. Its protein is CASSQGVAGGQETQYF.